Listed below are T cell receptor beta chains from one sample, sequenced in a study of CD8 T cells in Susac syndrome. TCRdb recomputed calls from the immunoSEQ multiplex PCR reads with MiXCR, one row per CDR3 protein. The repertoire has some 130,000 distinct CDR3 sequences, about 95% of them found once; the top ten carry around 0.13%. Material: CD4+ T cells from PBMCs. Receptors originate from a human donor with multiple sclerosis. Each CDR3 is given with its conserved first and last residue. A D gene is named only where the DNA matches it firmly. Clone size is given for some rows only: seen once, a few or many times, or a class if the clone is expanded.

cdr3_nt: TGTGCCAGCAGTTCCCGACTAGCGGGCCGAGTGGAGCAGTACTTC; cdr3_aa: CASSSRLAGRVEQYF; clone_size: -; j_call: TRBJ2-7; v_call: TRBV11-2; d_call: TRBD2
cdr3_nt: TGTGCCAGCAGCTTGGTAGCAGATACGCAGTATTTT; cdr3_aa: CASSLVADTQYF; clone_size: -; j_call: TRBJ2-3; v_call: TRBV7-3; d_call: -
cdr3_nt: TGTGCCAGCAGCCAAGTAGCTGGCAGCACATTCTCTGGAAACACCATATATTTT; cdr3_aa: CASSQVAGSTFSGNTIYF; clone_size: -; j_call: TRBJ1-3; v_call: TRBV14; d_call: -
cdr3_nt: TGTGCCAGCAGTTTATCGGGGCCACTCTATGGCTACACCTTC; cdr3_aa: CASSLSGPLYGYTF; clone_size: -; j_call: TRBJ1-2; v_call: TRBV28; d_call: -
cdr3_nt: TGCAGTGCCCCTCCAGGGGCGGGCTATGGCTACACCTTC; cdr3_aa: CSAPPGAGYGYTF; clone_size: once; j_call: TRBJ1-2; v_call: TRBV20-1; d_call: -
cdr3_nt: TGTGCCAGCAGTTCGGGGGACAGGGATGTTGAAGCTTTCTTT; cdr3_aa: CASSSGDRDVEAFF; clone_size: once; j_call: TRBJ1-1; v_call: TRBV12-3/TRBV12-4; d_call: TRBD1
cdr3_nt: TGTGCCAGCTCACCACCCAGAACAGGGGGAACTGAAGCTTTCTTT; cdr3_aa: CASSPPRTGGTEAFF; clone_size: few; j_call: TRBJ1-1; v_call: TRBV18; d_call: TRBD1
cdr3_nt: TGCAGTGCTGAGACCACTAACACTGAAGCTTTCTTT; cdr3_aa: CSAETTNTEAFF; clone_size: -; j_call: TRBJ1-1; v_call: TRBV20-1; d_call: -
cdr3_nt: TGCGCCAGCGGCGCGGGACAGCCGGACAAAAGCTATGGCTACACCTTC; cdr3_aa: CASGAGQPDKSYGYTF; clone_size: -; j_call: TRBJ1-2; v_call: TRBV5-1; d_call: TRBD1
cdr3_nt: TGTGCCAGCAGTTTAAGGCAGGGCCACGAAAAACTGTTTTTT; cdr3_aa: CASSLRQGHEKLFF; clone_size: -; j_call: TRBJ1-4; v_call: TRBV12-3/TRBV12-4; d_call: -
cdr3_nt: TGTGCCAGCATCGACTTCGGGACAGAGGCCGAGCAGTACTTC; cdr3_aa: CASIDFGTEAEQYF; clone_size: -; j_call: TRBJ2-7; v_call: TRBV12-3/TRBV12-4; d_call: TRBD1
cdr3_nt: TGCGCCAGCAGCCAGGGAGCTAGCAGTGGGGCCAACGTCCTGACTTTC; cdr3_aa: CASSQGASSGANVLTF; clone_size: -; j_call: TRBJ2-6; v_call: TRBV4-3; d_call: -
cdr3_nt: TGTGCCAGCAGCTCCCCGCTCGGGATGAACACTGAAGCTTTCTTT; cdr3_aa: CASSSPLGMNTEAFF; clone_size: -; j_call: TRBJ1-1; v_call: TRBV5-4; d_call: -
cdr3_nt: TGCAGTGCAAGGACAGTTCCCTCCTACGAGCAGTACTTC; cdr3_aa: CSARTVPSYEQYF; clone_size: -; j_call: TRBJ2-7; v_call: TRBV20-1; d_call: -
cdr3_nt: TGCGCCAGCAGCCCGGGACAGGGACCCGTCTACACCTTC; cdr3_aa: CASSPGQGPVYTF; clone_size: -; j_call: TRBJ1-2; v_call: TRBV5-1; d_call: TRBD1
cdr3_nt: TGTGCCAGCAGTTACAGTGGGGGGAAGTCCTACGAGCAGTACTTC; cdr3_aa: CASSYSGGKSYEQYF; clone_size: -; j_call: TRBJ2-7; v_call: TRBV6-2/TRBV6-3; d_call: -
cdr3_nt: TGTGCCAGCAGCCCAACCGGGACAGGGACCTACAATGAGCAGTTCTTC; cdr3_aa: CASSPTGTGTYNEQFF; clone_size: once; j_call: TRBJ2-1; v_call: TRBV14; d_call: TRBD1
cdr3_nt: TGTGCCAGCAGCTTACCAATTCCGGGCACAGATACGCAGTATTTT; cdr3_aa: CASSLPIPGTDTQYF; clone_size: -; j_call: TRBJ2-3; v_call: TRBV7-3; d_call: -
cdr3_nt: TGTGCCAGCAGCATGACAAGCGATCAGCCCCAGCATTTT; cdr3_aa: CASSMTSDQPQHF; clone_size: -; j_call: TRBJ1-5; v_call: TRBV7-2; d_call: -
cdr3_nt: TGTGCCAGCAGCTTGGCTTCAGTCTACAATGAGCAGTTCTTC; cdr3_aa: CASSLASVYNEQFF; clone_size: -; j_call: TRBJ2-1; v_call: TRBV5-4; d_call: -
cdr3_nt: TGTGCCAGCAGCCGTACACAGGGCAGAGACACCGGGGAGCTGTTTTTT; cdr3_aa: CASSRTQGRDTGELFF; clone_size: -; j_call: TRBJ2-2; v_call: TRBV7-2; d_call: -
cdr3_nt: TGTGCCAGCAGTAAAATCAGGGGGCGCGGCACAGATACGCAGTATTTT; cdr3_aa: CASSKIRGRGTDTQYF; clone_size: -; j_call: TRBJ2-3; v_call: TRBV2; d_call: TRBD1
cdr3_nt: TGTGCCAGCAGTAGAGGTTTGGTAAAGAACACTGAAGCTTTCTTT; cdr3_aa: CASSRGLVKNTEAFF; clone_size: -; j_call: TRBJ1-1; v_call: TRBV6-1; d_call: -
cdr3_nt: TGTGCCTGGAATGGACAGGGGGCGACCTACGAGCAGTACTTC; cdr3_aa: CAWNGQGATYEQYF; clone_size: -; j_call: TRBJ2-7; v_call: TRBV30; d_call: TRBD1
cdr3_nt: TGTGCCTGGAATAACAACTATGGCTACACCTTC; cdr3_aa: CAWNNNYGYTF; clone_size: -; j_call: TRBJ1-2; v_call: TRBV30; d_call: -
cdr3_nt: TGTGCCTGGAGTGTACCGATAGGGACACCAAACTATGGCTACACCTTC; cdr3_aa: CAWSVPIGTPNYGYTF; clone_size: once; j_call: TRBJ1-2; v_call: TRBV30; d_call: -
cdr3_nt: TGCAGTGCTAGGCCCGATGGGGGGATCGGGGAGCTGTTTTTT; cdr3_aa: CSARPDGGIGELFF; clone_size: -; j_call: TRBJ2-2; v_call: TRBV20-1; d_call: -
cdr3_nt: TGTGCCAGCAGCTGGCGGTGGGACAAAAACATTCAGTACTTC; cdr3_aa: CASSWRWDKNIQYF; clone_size: -; j_call: TRBJ2-4; v_call: TRBV5-6; d_call: -
cdr3_nt: TGTGCCAGCTCACTGGGACAGGGAGGGGACATTCAGTACTTC; cdr3_aa: CASSLGQGGDIQYF; clone_size: -; j_call: TRBJ2-4; v_call: TRBV18; d_call: TRBD1
cdr3_nt: TGCGCCAGCAGCCGAGCCCAGCGGGGGGGGACCCAGTACTTC; cdr3_aa: CASSRAQRGGTQYF; clone_size: -; j_call: TRBJ2-5; v_call: TRBV4-3; d_call: TRBD2
cdr3_nt: TGCGCCAGAAGCCAAGAAGACTCCGGGGAGCTGTTTTTT; cdr3_aa: CARSQEDSGELFF; clone_size: -; j_call: TRBJ2-2; v_call: TRBV4-3; d_call: -
cdr3_nt: TGTGCCACCAGCACCCGGGACCCGGGAAACACCATATATTTT; cdr3_aa: CATSTRDPGNTIYF; clone_size: -; j_call: TRBJ1-3; v_call: TRBV15; d_call: -
cdr3_nt: TGTGCCAGCAGCCGGGACAGGGCCCTTGAAGCTTTCTTT; cdr3_aa: CASSRDRALEAFF; clone_size: -; j_call: TRBJ1-1; v_call: TRBV6-5; d_call: TRBD1
cdr3_nt: TGCGCCAGCAGCTTGCTTCCCCTCGGAGAGACCCAGTACTTC; cdr3_aa: CASSLLPLGETQYF; clone_size: -; j_call: TRBJ2-5; v_call: TRBV5-1; d_call: -
cdr3_nt: TGCAGCGCCCGGGCCCCCGGCGATGAGCAGTTCTTC; cdr3_aa: CSARAPGDEQFF; clone_size: -; j_call: TRBJ2-1; v_call: TRBV29-1; d_call: -
cdr3_nt: TGTGCCAGCAGTGACGGGAGCTCCTATAATTCACCCCTCCACTTT; cdr3_aa: CASSDGSSYNSPLHF; clone_size: once; j_call: TRBJ1-6; v_call: TRBV6-2/TRBV6-3; d_call: -
cdr3_nt: TGTGCCAGCAGCCAACTGACACAGGGCGCTGAAGCTTTCTTT; cdr3_aa: CASSQLTQGAEAFF; clone_size: -; j_call: TRBJ1-1; v_call: TRBV4-2; d_call: -
cdr3_nt: TGTGCCAGCAGCCCTTTTACAGGGTACTACGAGCAGTACTTC; cdr3_aa: CASSPFTGYYEQYF; clone_size: -; j_call: TRBJ2-7; v_call: TRBV7-2; d_call: -
cdr3_nt: TGTGCCTGGGGGGGACCCATGGAAGGCTACACCTTC; cdr3_aa: CAWGGPMEGYTF; clone_size: -; j_call: TRBJ1-2; v_call: TRBV30; d_call: -
cdr3_nt: TGTGCCAGCAGCCAAATAATAACTGGCGCCAAAAACATTCAGTACTTC; cdr3_aa: CASSQIITGAKNIQYF; clone_size: -; j_call: TRBJ2-4; v_call: TRBV3-1; d_call: -
cdr3_nt: TGCAGCGTGAGGGGACAGGGGCGCGGCACCGGGGAGCTGTTTTTT; cdr3_aa: CSVRGQGRGTGELFF; clone_size: -; j_call: TRBJ2-2; v_call: TRBV29-1; d_call: TRBD1
cdr3_nt: TGTGCCTGGAGTCGTGGGATTGAGGGCAATGAGCAGTTCTTC; cdr3_aa: CAWSRGIEGNEQFF; clone_size: once; j_call: TRBJ2-1; v_call: TRBV30; d_call: -
cdr3_nt: TGTGCCAGCAGTTTTACCGGACAGGGGGCCAGTGGCTACACCTTC; cdr3_aa: CASSFTGQGASGYTF; clone_size: -; j_call: TRBJ1-2; v_call: TRBV12-3/TRBV12-4; d_call: TRBD1
cdr3_nt: TGTGCCAGCAGCTCGGGGGGGACTAGCGGGAGGGTTACCCACGAGCAGTACTTC; cdr3_aa: CASSSGGTSGRVTHEQYF; clone_size: -; j_call: TRBJ2-7; v_call: TRBV3-1; d_call: TRBD2
cdr3_nt: TGTGCCAGCCGAACGGGGCTCGGGGAGACCCAGTACTTC; cdr3_aa: CASRTGLGETQYF; clone_size: -; j_call: TRBJ2-5; v_call: TRBV6-6; d_call: -
cdr3_nt: TGTGCCAGCTCACCAAGGGCAGGGGAAGTACCTAACTATGGCTACACCTTC; cdr3_aa: CASSPRAGEVPNYGYTF; clone_size: -; j_call: TRBJ1-2; v_call: TRBV18; d_call: -
cdr3_nt: TGTGCCAGCAGCCTGCGACAGATTACAAACGAGCAGTACTTC; cdr3_aa: CASSLRQITNEQYF; clone_size: -; j_call: TRBJ2-7; v_call: TRBV3-1; d_call: -
cdr3_nt: TGTGCCAGCACCCCAAGGAGGATCGGGCAGTACTTC; cdr3_aa: CASTPRRIGQYF; clone_size: -; j_call: TRBJ2-7; v_call: TRBV7-2; d_call: -
cdr3_nt: TGTGCCAGCAGCCCTTTCTACCGGGACAGCAGCGAGCAGTACTTC; cdr3_aa: CASSPFYRDSSEQYF; clone_size: -; j_call: TRBJ2-7; v_call: TRBV5-4; d_call: TRBD1
cdr3_nt: TGTGCCATCAGTGTAGGAAGGGGCGATGGCTACACCTTC; cdr3_aa: CAISVGRGDGYTF; clone_size: -; j_call: TRBJ1-2; v_call: TRBV10-3; d_call: -
cdr3_nt: TGTGCCAGCAGCGCGTATGGCGGGACAGACAAGACCCAGTACTTC; cdr3_aa: CASSAYGGTDKTQYF; clone_size: few; j_call: TRBJ2-5; v_call: TRBV7-2; d_call: -
cdr3_nt: TGTGCCACCCACCCGGGACAGGGTCTTCAGCAGTACTTC; cdr3_aa: CATHPGQGLQQYF; clone_size: -; j_call: TRBJ2-7; v_call: TRBV6-5; d_call: TRBD1
cdr3_nt: TGTGCCAGCAGCTTTGGGGTTGGCACTGAAGCTTTCTTT; cdr3_aa: CASSFGVGTEAFF; clone_size: once; j_call: TRBJ1-1; v_call: TRBV5-6; d_call: -